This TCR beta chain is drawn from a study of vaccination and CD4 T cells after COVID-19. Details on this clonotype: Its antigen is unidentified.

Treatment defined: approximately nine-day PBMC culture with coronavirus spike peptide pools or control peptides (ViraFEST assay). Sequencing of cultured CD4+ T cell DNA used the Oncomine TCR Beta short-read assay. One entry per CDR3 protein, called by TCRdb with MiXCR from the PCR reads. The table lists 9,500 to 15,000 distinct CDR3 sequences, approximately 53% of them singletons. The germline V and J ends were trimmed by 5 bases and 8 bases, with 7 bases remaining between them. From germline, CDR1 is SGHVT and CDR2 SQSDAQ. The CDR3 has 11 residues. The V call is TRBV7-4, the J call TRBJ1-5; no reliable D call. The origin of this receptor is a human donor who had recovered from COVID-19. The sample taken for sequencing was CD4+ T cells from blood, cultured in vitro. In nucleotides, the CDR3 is TGTGCCAGCAGCCTACCAGAGCCCCAGCATTTT. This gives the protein CASSLPEPQHF.